The 2 T cell receptor beta chains given below trace back to one sample, sequenced in a study of breast tumors, draining lymph nodes, adjacent tissues. TCRdb reprocessed the multiplex PCR reads with MiXCR, giving one entry per CDR3 protein. The repertoire holds over 70,000 distinct CDR3 sequences, with around 28% as singletons. Breast cancer patients provided tissue from their axillary draining lymph nodes. The source material was axillary lymph node tissue. The receptors come from a female donor with breast cancer. Some clones in this sample may be carry-over from other donors' samples.

This clonotype was seen repeatedly, ten times or more. Possible read error: a much larger clone is one base away. The V and J genes are TRBV9 and TRBJ2-5; 8 nucleotides line up with TRBD2. This CDR3 has 14 residues. Germline loops: CDR1 SGDLS, CDR2 YYNGEE. The CDR3 protein is CASSVGTSWETQSF. The CDR3 nucleotides read TGTGCCAGCAGCGTAGGGACTAGCTGGGAGACCCAGTCCTTC. The entire variable domain, with the rest obtained from reference TRBV9 and TRBJ2-5, is as follows: DSGVTQTPKHLITATGQRVTLRCSPRSGDLSVYWYQQSLDQGLQFLIQYYNGEERAKGNILERFSAQQFPDLHSELNLSSLELGDSALYFCASSVGTSWETQSFGPGTRLLVL.

This clonotype showed up many times. The genes are TRBV6-1 and TRBJ1-5; 9 nucleotides line up with TRBD1. V lost 4 bases and J lost 2; bases outside the gene matches: 6. Germline values: CDR1 MNHNS, CDR2 SASEGT. The CDR3 contains 16 residues. The CDR3 region has the DNA TGTGCCAGCAGTGGGGGACAGGGTTTAGGCAATCAGCCCCAGCATTTT. It encodes CASSGGQGLGNQPQHF.